This note documents a single T cell receptor (beta chain) sequence. As yet, its antigen is unknown. Sample treatment: approximately 9-day PBMC culture with coronavirus spike peptide pools or control peptides (ViraFEST assay). The ViraFEST method relied on peptide pools to expand antigen-specific T cells, followed by TCR sequencing. Cultured CD4+ T cell DNA underwent sequencing with the Oncomine TCR Beta short-read assay. One entry per CDR3 protein results from TCRdb running MiXCR on the PCR reads. The sample carries about 5,600 distinct CDR3 sequences, about 50% recorded once. Germline CDR1 is DFQATT and CDR2 is SNEGSKA (reference sequence). V lost 4 bases to trimming and J lost 5 bases; unmatched junction nucleotides: 4. CDR3 size: 14 residues. These data are taken from a study of vaccination and CD4 T cells after COVID-19. Findings of the study overall: Spike mono-reactivity held for 304 of 307 vaccine-specific clones in convalescent patients.

The sequence derives from a human donor who had recovered from COVID-19. Sequencing used CD4+ T cells from blood, cultured in vitro. V is TRBV20-1 and J is TRBJ2-2; 10 bases map to TRBD1. The CDR3 DNA follows: TGCAGTGCTACTGACAGGGGGCGGACCGGGGAGCTGTTTTTT. Residues: CSATDRGRTGELFF.